This T cell receptor beta chain was documented in a study of blood T cell repertoires in COVID-19. As for the study in general: The origin of the acute and convalescent COVID-19 samples was the United States, Italy and Spain. T cells, B-cell-depleted T cells, or PBMCs supplied cDNA or gDNA.

The CDR3 has 15 amino acids. Unmatched junction bases numbered 5, after V lost 4 bases and J lost 0 bases. CDR1 is LGHDT, CDR2 YNNKEL, per germline (reference sequence). This clone was detected once. As handled by the study authors: Estimation of nucleated cell counts was performed using reference gene primer amplification. Generated by immunoSEQ multiplex PCR, the TCRdb table keeps only in-frame clones and is missing some. V and J calls and clone size are as listed in that table; D and trimming were resolved from the DNA. The sample contains 95,000 to 150,000 clones, over 60% of which appear only once.

This rearrangement joins TRBV3-1 (or the pseudogene TRBV3-2) to TRBJ2-5, with 7 bases aligning to TRBD1. The TCR sequence derives from a human donor in a cohort sampled during active COVID-19. Sequenced sample: peripheral blood. Here the CDR3 DNA reads TGTGCCAGCAGCCCGGGGACAGCTAACCAAGAGACCCAGTACTTC. It translates to CASSPGTANQETQYF.